This TCR beta chain was identified during a study of blood T cell repertoires in COVID-19. The overall study: Donors of Cohort 3 who recovered were those that had two negative PCRs, clearance, or symptom resolution. PBMCs, B-cell-depleted T cells, or T cells were the source of the cDNA or gDNA that made up the material.

Authors' methods: Reference gene primer amplification gave nucleated cell count estimates. Produced via immunoSEQ multiplex PCR; TCRdb's table is partial and in-frame only. The D gene and trimming were derived from the DNA, and the V and J assignments and clone size from that table. The table shows under 400,000 clones, with 80% to 90% occurring only once. CDR3 length: 14 amino acids. In germline, CDR1 is SGHRS, CDR2 YFSETQ. The V gene lost 1 base and the J gene lost 2 bases, with 10 bases spanning the gap. This clonotype originated in a man aged 40-50 years in a cohort exposed to, infected with or recovered from COVID-19 (not recorded which). Material for sequencing was PBMCs or T cells enriched from blood (not recorded which). The chain uses TRBV5-1 and TRBJ2-7, with no clear D. The CDR3 sequence is CASSLTASTYEQYF. The CDR3 DNA reads as TGCGCCAGCAGCTTGACAGCATCCACCTACGAGCAGTACTTC.